The rows below give T cell receptor beta chains drawn from one sample of a study of cytomegalovirus exposure and HLA in healthy donors. Libraries were prepared by immunoSEQ multiplex PCR; TCRdb keeps only in-frame clonotypes and omits some of them. The table shows roughly 130,000 clones, with around nine tenths occurring only once. Sequenced material: PBMCs. These receptors all stem from a man under 40 in good health and CMV-seronegative. Both conserved end residues are part of each CDR3. D genes are given only for firm matches. Size values are once, few and many counts, or a class for expanded clones, and some rows have none.

d_call | j_call | v_call | clone_size | cdr3_aa | cdr3_nt
NA | TRBJ2-1 | TRBV7-6 | NA | CASSLARGTNEQFF | TGTGCCAGCAGCTTAGCCAGGGGAACGAATGAGCAGTTCTTC
NA | TRBJ2-7 | TRBV5-4 | NA | CASSQGIEQYF | TGTGCCAGCAGTCAGGGAATAGAGCAGTACTTC
TRBD2 | TRBJ2-7 | TRBV7-2 | NA | CASSLVAGTSLSFFEQYF | TGTGCCAGCAGCTTGGTAGCGGGAACCTCCCTGAGTTTCTTCGAGCAGTACTTC
NA | TRBJ2-1 | TRBV9 | once | CASSAVTGTYNEQFF | TGTGCCAGCAGCGCAGTCACAGGGACCTACAATGAGCAGTTCTTC
TRBD2 | TRBJ2-1 | TRBV27 | NA | CASGGLSTLASGTYNEQFF | TGTGCCAGCGGAGGCCTCTCTACTCTGGCTAGCGGGACCTACAATGAGCAGTTCTTC
NA | TRBJ2-2 | TRBV19 | NA | CASSDHSRPSTGELFF | TGTGCCAGTAGTGACCATTCTAGACCGTCCACCGGGGAGCTGTTTTTT
TRBD2 | TRBJ2-1 | TRBV27 | NA | CASSSRVAGYNEQFF | TGTGCCAGCAGTTCCCGGGTAGCGGGGTACAATGAGCAGTTCTTC
TRBD2 | TRBJ2-1 | TRBV9 | NA | CASSAGTSGLPPYNEQFF | TGTGCCAGCAGCGCCGGGACTAGCGGGCTCCCTCCTTACAATGAGCAGTTCTTC
TRBD2 | TRBJ2-4 | TRBV5-4 | NA | CASSETSGSVNIQYF | TGTGCCAGCAGCGAGACTAGCGGGAGTGTCAACATTCAGTACTTC
TRBD1 | TRBJ1-2 | TRBV19 | few | CASSKRGGDGYTF | TGTGCCAGTAGTAAGCGAGGGGGCGACGGCTACACCTTC
NA | TRBJ1-5 | TRBV19 | NA | CASSRSDNQPQHF | TGTGCCAGTTCGAGGAGTGACAATCAGCCCCAGCATTTT
TRBD1 | TRBJ1-5 | TRBV5-1 | NA | CASSLGQGAFQPQHF | TGCGCCAGCAGCTTAGGACAGGGGGCCTTTCAGCCCCAGCATTTT
NA | TRBJ1-2 | TRBV6-5 | NA | CASRFQANYGYTF | TGTGCCAGCAGATTCCAAGCCAACTATGGCTACACCTTC
TRBD2 | TRBJ2-1 | TRBV5-1 | NA | CASSGATSASYNEQFF | TGCGCCAGCAGCGGCGCCACTAGCGCGAGCTACAATGAGCAGTTCTTC
NA | TRBJ2-1 | TRBV4-1 | NA | CASSQVTFGGSAYNEQFF | TGCGCCAGCAGCCAAGTAACGTTCGGGGGAAGCGCCTACAATGAGCAGTTCTTC
NA | TRBJ1-5 | TRBV5-1 | NA | CASSLAGGPLQPQHF | TGCGCCAGCAGCTTGGCCGGCGGGCCTCTACAGCCCCAGCATTTT
NA | TRBJ1-2 | TRBV10-3 | NA | CAISLGRGDGYTF | TGTGCCATCAGTCTGGGTCGGGGTGATGGCTACACCTTC